The present TCR beta chain was sequenced within a study of blood T cells in healthy people across ages. Overall study results and limits: Relative to aged donors, long-lived donors carried more naive CD4+ cells and displayed higher diversity. It was not possible, with unsorted PBMCs, to conclusively compare naive and antigen-experienced cells.

It was with a sample-barcoded 5' primer and a J-beta primer mix that a second PCR of roughly 6 to 12 cycles was run. MiXCR was run by TCRdb on the 5' RACE reads, yielding one entry per CDR3 protein. The profile shows 800,000 to 900,000 distinct CDR3 sequences, approximately 67% of them singletons. Looked up from germline, CDR1 is SQVTM and CDR2 is ANQGSEA. Trimming took off 5 bases at V and 10 bases at J, with 12 bases between the two ends. The CDR3 contains 11 residues. This clonotype was seen a handful of times. Its target is not known. The chain carries TRBV29-1 and TRBJ2-1, with D possibly called TRBD1 or TRBD2 (5 bases each). The sequenced material came from blood. This clonotype was sampled from a man aged 25 to 45 in good health. CDR3 residues: CSVPQGGEQFF. CDR3 coding DNA: TGCAGCGTTCCCCAGGGCGGGGAGCAGTTCTTC.